A selection of T cell receptor beta chains follows, all from one sample in a study of T cell repertoires in cytomegalovirus infection. TCRdb processed the reads anew with MiXCR; each CDR3 protein has one entry. Among a few hundred thousand distinct CDR3 sequences listed, about 17% were seen once. Sequencing used PBMCs. The receptor set was obtained from a human donor in good health (CMV status not recorded). Some clones in this sample may be carry-over from other donors' samples. Both conserved end residues are part of each CDR3. The D gene is left open where the match is weak. Where a row states a size, it is once, few, many or the class of an expanded clone; other rows omit it.

>TRBJ1-5|NA|TRBV6-1|few|13
CASSATTNQPQHF
TGTGCCAGCAGTGCAACAACTAATCAGCCCCAGCATTTT
>TRBJ2-5|NA|TRBV7-8|many|13
CASSLAQQETQYF
TGTGCCAGCAGCTTAGCCCAGCAAGAGACCCAGTACTTC
>TRBJ2-7|NA|TRBV7-2|few|14
CASSASSYVYEQYF
TGTGCCAGCAGCGCCTCCTCCTACGTGTACGAGCAGTACTTC
>TRBJ1-1|NA|TRBV6-6|many|13
CASSLSPSTEAFF
TGTGCCAGCAGTTTGAGCCCCAGCACTGAAGCTTTCTTT
>TRBJ2-5|NA|TRBV10-3|NA|13
CAISQGPGETQYF
TGTGCCATCAGCCAAGGACCGGGAGAGACCCAGTACTTC
>TRBJ2-1|TRBD2|TRBV6-2/TRBV6-3|many|13
CASSGGANTEQFF
TGTGCCAGCAGCGGGGGGGCCAACACTGAGCAGTTCTTC
>TRBJ2-6|NA|TRBV7-2|many|13
CASTGLHGNVLTF
TGTGCCAGCACGGGACTCCATGGCAACGTCCTGACTTTC
>TRBJ2-7|NA|TRBV7-6|many|13
CASSGWASGEQYF
TGTGCCAGCTCCGGCTGGGCGTCGGGCGAGCAGTACTTC
>TRBJ2-3|NA|TRBV7-2|many|18
CASSPGGGGYKHTDTQYF
TGTGCCAGCAGCCCCGGAGGGGGGGGGTATAAACACACAGATACGCAGTATTTT
>TRBJ1-2|TRBD1|TRBV20-1|NA|13
CSAPGQDLYGYTF
TGCAGTGCGCCCGGACAGGATTTATATGGCTACACCTTC
>TRBJ2-1|NA|TRBV9|NA|14
CASSPRTGINEQFF
TGTGCCAGCAGCCCCCGTACCGGGATCAACGAGCAGTTCTTC
>TRBJ2-6|NA|TRBV6-4|many|16
CASSETLRSGANVLTF
TGTGCCAGCAGTGAAACACTCCGCTCTGGGGCCAACGTCCTGACTTTC
>TRBJ2-1|NA|TRBV6-1|NA|15
CATTGTQSSYNEQFF
TGTGCCACCACGGGAACACAGAGCTCCTACAATGAGCAGTTCTTC
>TRBJ2-3|TRBD2|TRBV7-2|NA|15
CASSERLADTDTQYF
TGTGCCAGCAGCGAGCGGCTAGCGGACACAGATACGCAGTATTTT
>TRBJ1-2|NA|TRBV12-3/TRBV12-4|few|16
CASSLFRGTIVYGYTF
TGTGCCAGCAGTTTATTCCGGGGCACGATCGTCTATGGCTACACCTTC
>TRBJ1-5|NA|TRBV12-3/TRBV12-4|NA|13
CASRSTGSEPQHF
TGTGCCAGCAGATCCACAGGGTCAGAGCCCCAGCATTTT
>TRBJ2-7|TRBD2|TRBV12-3/TRBV12-4|NA|18
CASSREGLAGPQTYEQYF
TGTGCCAGCAGTCGGGAGGGACTAGCGGGGCCGCAAACCTACGAGCAGTACTTC
>TRBJ2-2|TRBD1|TRBV28|NA|15
CASSPDRAGTGELFF
TGTGCCAGCAGCCCGGACAGGGCAGGCACCGGGGAGCTGTTTTTT
>TRBJ2-7|NA|TRBV7-2|many|14
CASSLTRGSYEQYF
TGTGCCAGCAGCTTAACGCGGGGCTCCTACGAGCAGTACTTC
>TRBJ2-3|TRBD2|TRBV5-6|NA|17
CASSPRRGSGGSDTQYF
TGTGCCAGCAGCCCTCGCCGGGGTAGCGGGGGTTCGGATACGCAGTATTTT
>TRBJ2-6|TRBD1|TRBV28|few|17
CASSRDSTVSGANVLTF
TGTGCCAGCAGCAGGGACAGCACAGTCTCTGGGGCCAACGTCCTGACTTTC
>TRBJ2-3|NA|TRBV5-1|few|14
CASSLATNGDTQYF
TGCGCCAGCAGCTTGGCCACCAACGGGGATACGCAGTATTTT
>TRBJ1-4|NA|TRBV11-1|NA|13
CASSFGGNEKLFF
TGTGCCAGCAGCTTCGGGGGCAATGAAAAACTGTTTTTT
>TRBJ2-1|NA|TRBV28|NA|15
CASSFISGRYNEQFF
TGTGCCAGCAGTTTTATCTCAGGCAGATACAATGAGCAGTTCTTC
>TRBJ2-7|NA|TRBV6-5|few|15
CASSYGSQGTYEQYF
TGTGCCAGCAGTTACGGATCACAGGGAACCTACGAGCAGTACTTC
>TRBJ1-1|NA|TRBV29-1|NA|12
CSVVGRNTEAFF
TGCAGCGTTGTTGGCAGGAACACTGAAGCTTTCTTT
>TRBJ2-5|TRBD1|TRBV7-2|many|15
CASSRGDSPRETQYF
TGTGCCAGCAGCCGAGGGGACAGCCCTAGGGAGACCCAGTACTTC
>TRBJ1-1|NA|TRBV28|NA|14
CASRLQGGGTEAFF
TGTGCCAGCAGACTACAGGGTGGGGGCACTGAAGCTTTCTTT
>TRBJ2-1|NA|TRBV24-1|NA|14
CATSDVTVHNEQFF
TGTGCCACCAGTGACGTTACAGTTCACAATGAGCAGTTCTTC
>TRBJ2-5|NA|TRBV6-6|NA|14
CASSYMQGGETQYF
TGTGCCAGCAGTTACATGCAGGGAGGAGAGACCCAGTACTTC
>TRBJ1-1|TRBD1|TRBV10-3|NA|14
CAIKGETGLTEAFF
TGTGCCATCAAGGGGGAGACAGGGCTAACTGAAGCTTTCTTT
>TRBJ2-2|NA|TRBV7-2|many|11
CASSLDGWLFF
TGTGCCAGCAGCTTAGATGGGTGGCTGTTTTTT
>TRBJ1-1|TRBD1|TRBV11-2|NA|15
CASSSGQGRKGEAFF
TGTGCCAGCAGCTCGGGACAGGGCCGGAAGGGTGAAGCTTTCTTT
>TRBJ2-7|NA|TRBV20-1|NA|17
CSARNLLTPASSYEQYF
TGCAGTGCTAGAAATTTACTCACCCCCGCTAGCTCCTACGAGCAGTACTTC
>TRBJ1-2|NA|TRBV18|NA|14
CASSPRSGGYGYTF
TGTGCCAGCTCTCCCAGGAGCGGTGGCTATGGCTACACCTTC
>TRBJ2-3|NA|TRBV25-1|NA|14
CASSEYSLTDTQYF
TGTGCCAGCAGTGAATATAGTCTCACAGATACGCAGTATTTT
>TRBJ2-7|TRBD2|TRBV10-3|many|16
CAISALGLAGGYEQYF
TGTGCCATCAGTGCTCTAGGACTAGCGGGGGGATACGAGCAGTACTTC
>TRBJ2-2|TRBD1|TRBV28|once|16
CASCLPGTGFTGELFF
TGTGCCAGCTGCCTCCCCGGGACAGGTTTCACCGGGGAGCTGTTTTTT
>TRBJ1-6|NA|TRBV2|NA|15
CASSEQLLDNSPLHF
TGTGCCAGCAGTGAACAACTCCTCGATAATTCACCCCTCCACTTT
>TRBJ2-7|NA|TRBV2|few|12
CASSEFGAEQYF
TGTGCCAGCAGTGAATTTGGAGCCGAGCAGTACTTC
>TRBJ2-5|NA|TRBV2|few|14
CASSGATGQETQYF
TGTGCCAGCAGTGGGGCGACAGGCCAAGAGACCCAGTACTTC
>TRBJ1-6|NA|TRBV20-1|NA|14
CSARLMAAGSPLHF
TGCAGTGCTAGGTTAATGGCAGCGGGGTCACCCCTCCACTTT